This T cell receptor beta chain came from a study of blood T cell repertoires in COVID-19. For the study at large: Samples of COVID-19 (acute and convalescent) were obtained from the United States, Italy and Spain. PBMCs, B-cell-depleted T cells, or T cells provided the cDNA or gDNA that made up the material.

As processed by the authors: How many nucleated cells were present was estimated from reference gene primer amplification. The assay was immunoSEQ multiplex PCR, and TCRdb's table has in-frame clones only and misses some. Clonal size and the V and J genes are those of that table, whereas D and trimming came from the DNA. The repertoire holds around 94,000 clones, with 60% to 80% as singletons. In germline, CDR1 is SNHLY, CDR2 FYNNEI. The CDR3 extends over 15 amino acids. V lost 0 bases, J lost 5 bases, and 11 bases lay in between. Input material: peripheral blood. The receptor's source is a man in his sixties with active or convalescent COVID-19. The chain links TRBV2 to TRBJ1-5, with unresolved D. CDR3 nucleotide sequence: TGTGCCAGCAGTGAAGCCACACAGCTCCATCAGCCCCAGCATTTT. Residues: CASSEATQLHQPQHF.